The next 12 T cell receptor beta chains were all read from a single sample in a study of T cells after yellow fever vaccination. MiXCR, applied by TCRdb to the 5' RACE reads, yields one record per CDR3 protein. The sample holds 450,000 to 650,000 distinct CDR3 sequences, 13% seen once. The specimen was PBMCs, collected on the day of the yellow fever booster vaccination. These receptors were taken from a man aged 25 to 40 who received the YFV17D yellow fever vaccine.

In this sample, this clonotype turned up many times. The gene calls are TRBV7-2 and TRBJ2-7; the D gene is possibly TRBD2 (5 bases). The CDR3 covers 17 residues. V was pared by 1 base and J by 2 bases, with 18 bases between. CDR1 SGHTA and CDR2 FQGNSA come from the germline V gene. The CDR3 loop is CASSLGIPGFIPYEQYF. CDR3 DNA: TGTGCCAGCAGCTTAGGAATACCGGGATTTATTCCCTACGAGCAGTACTTC.

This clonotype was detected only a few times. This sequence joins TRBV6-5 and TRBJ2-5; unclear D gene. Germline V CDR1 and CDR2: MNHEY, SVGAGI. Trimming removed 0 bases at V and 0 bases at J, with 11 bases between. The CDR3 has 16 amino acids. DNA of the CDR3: TGTGCCAGCAGTTACTCGGCAGGCTCGTACCAAGAGACCCAGTACTTC. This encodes CASSYSAGSYQETQYF.

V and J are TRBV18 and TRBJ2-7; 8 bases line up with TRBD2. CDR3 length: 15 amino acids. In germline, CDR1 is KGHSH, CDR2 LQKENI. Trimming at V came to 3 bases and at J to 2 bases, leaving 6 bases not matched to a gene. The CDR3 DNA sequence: TGTGCCAGCTCACCTATTAGCGGGAACCCCTACGAGCAGTACTTC. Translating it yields CASSPISGNPYEQYF. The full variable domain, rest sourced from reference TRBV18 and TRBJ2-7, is NAGVMQNPRHLVRRRGQEARLRCSPMKGHSHVYWYRQLPEEGLKFMVYLQKENIIDESGMPKERFSAEFPKEGPSILRIQQVVRGDSAAYFCASSPISGNPYEQYFGPGTRLTVT.

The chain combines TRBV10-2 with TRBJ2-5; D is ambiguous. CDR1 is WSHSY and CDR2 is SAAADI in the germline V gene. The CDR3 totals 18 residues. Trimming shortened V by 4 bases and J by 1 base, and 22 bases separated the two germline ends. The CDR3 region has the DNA TGCGCCAGCAGTGTTGGTTTGGGGTCGGCTCTGCCCCAAGAGACCCAGTACTTC. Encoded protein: CASSVGLGSALPQETQYF.

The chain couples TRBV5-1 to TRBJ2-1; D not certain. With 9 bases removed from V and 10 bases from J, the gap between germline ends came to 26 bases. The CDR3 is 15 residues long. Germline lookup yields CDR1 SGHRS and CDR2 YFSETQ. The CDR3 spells CATSSDGVQYLEQFF. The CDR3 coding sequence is TGCGCCACCTCCTCCGACGGCGTCCAATATTTGGAGCAGTTCTTC.

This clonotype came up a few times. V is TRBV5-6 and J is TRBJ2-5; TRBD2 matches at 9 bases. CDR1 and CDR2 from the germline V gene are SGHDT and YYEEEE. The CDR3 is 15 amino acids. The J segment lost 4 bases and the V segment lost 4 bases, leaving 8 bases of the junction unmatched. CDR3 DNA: TGTGCCAGCAGCCAAGGGACTAGCACTGGAGAGACCCAGTACTTC. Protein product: CASSQGTSTGETQYF.

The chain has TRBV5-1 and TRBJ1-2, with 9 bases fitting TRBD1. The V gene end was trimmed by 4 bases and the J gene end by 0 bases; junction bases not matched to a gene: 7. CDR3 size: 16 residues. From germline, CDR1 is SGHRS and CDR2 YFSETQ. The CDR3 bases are TGCGCCAGCAGCACCGGAGGGACAGGGCCTAACTATGGCTACACCTTC. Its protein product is CASSTGGTGPNYGYTF. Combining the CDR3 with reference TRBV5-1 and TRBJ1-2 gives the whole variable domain KAGVTQTPRYLIKTRGQQVTLSCSPISGHRSVSWYQQTPGQGLQFLFEYFSETQRNKGNFPGRFSGRQFSNSRSEMNVSTLELGDSALYLCASSTGGTGPNYGYTFGSGTRLTVV.

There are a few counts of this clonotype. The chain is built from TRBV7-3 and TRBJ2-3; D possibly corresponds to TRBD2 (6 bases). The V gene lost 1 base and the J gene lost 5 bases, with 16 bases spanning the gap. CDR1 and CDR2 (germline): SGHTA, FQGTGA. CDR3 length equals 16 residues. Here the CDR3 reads CASSLNDGRGGDTQYF. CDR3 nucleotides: TGTGCCAGCAGCTTAAATGACGGGAGAGGTGGAGATACGCAGTATTTT. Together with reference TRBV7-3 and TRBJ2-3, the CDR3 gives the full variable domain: GAGVSQTPSNKVTEKGKYVELRCDPISGHTALYWYRQSLGQGPEFLIYFQGTGAADDSGLPNDRFFAVRPEGSVSTLKIQRTERGDSAVYLCASSLNDGRGGDTQYFGPGTRLTVL.

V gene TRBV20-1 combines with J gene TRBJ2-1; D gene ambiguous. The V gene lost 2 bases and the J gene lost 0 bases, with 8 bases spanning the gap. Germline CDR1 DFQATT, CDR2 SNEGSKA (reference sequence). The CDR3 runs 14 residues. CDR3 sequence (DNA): TGCAGTGCTAGAACCCTGAGCTCCTACAATGAGCAGTTCTTC. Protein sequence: CSARTLSSYNEQFF.

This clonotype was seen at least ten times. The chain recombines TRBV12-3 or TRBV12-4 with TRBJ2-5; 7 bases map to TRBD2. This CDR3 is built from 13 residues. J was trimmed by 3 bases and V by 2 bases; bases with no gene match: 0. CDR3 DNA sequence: TGTGCCAGCAGTTTAAGCGGGAAAGAGACCCAGTACTTC. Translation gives CASSLSGKETQYF.

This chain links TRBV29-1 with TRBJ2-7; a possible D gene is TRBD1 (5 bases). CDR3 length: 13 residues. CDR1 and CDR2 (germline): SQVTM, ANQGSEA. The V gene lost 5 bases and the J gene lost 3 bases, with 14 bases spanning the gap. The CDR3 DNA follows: TGCAGCGTTCAGGGCGCCGCTCACTACGAGCAGTACTTC. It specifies CSVQGAAHYEQYF.

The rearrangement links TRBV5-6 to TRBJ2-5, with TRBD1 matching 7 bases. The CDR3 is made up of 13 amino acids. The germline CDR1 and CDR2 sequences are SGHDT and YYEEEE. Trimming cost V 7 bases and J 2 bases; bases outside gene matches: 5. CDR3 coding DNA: TGTGCCAGCGCCTGGGGACAGCAAGAGACCCAGTACTTC. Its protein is CASAWGQQETQYF.